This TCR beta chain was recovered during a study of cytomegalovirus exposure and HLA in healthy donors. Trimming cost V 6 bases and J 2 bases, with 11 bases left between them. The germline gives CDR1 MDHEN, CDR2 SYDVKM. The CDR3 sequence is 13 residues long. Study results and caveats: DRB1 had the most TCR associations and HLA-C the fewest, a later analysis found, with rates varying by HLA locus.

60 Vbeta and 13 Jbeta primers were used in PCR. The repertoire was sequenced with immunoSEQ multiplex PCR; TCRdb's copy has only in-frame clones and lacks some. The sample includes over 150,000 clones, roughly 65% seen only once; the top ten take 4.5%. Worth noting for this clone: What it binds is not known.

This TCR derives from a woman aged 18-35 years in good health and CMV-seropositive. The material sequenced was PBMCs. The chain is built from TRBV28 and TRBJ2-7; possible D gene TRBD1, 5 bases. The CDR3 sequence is CASSRQSPYEQYF. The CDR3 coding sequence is TGTGCCAGCAGCAGACAGAGCCCCTACGAGCAGTACTTC. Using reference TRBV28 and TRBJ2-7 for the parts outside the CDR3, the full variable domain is DVKVTQSSRYLVKRTGEKVFLECVQDMDHENMFWYRQDPGLGLRLIYFSYDVKMKEKGDIPEGYSVSREKKERFSLILESASTNQTSMYLCASSRQSPYEQYFGPGTRLTVT.